Listed here are 10 T cell receptor beta chains from one sample, sequenced in a study of monozygotic twins with inflammatory bowel disease. TCRdb re-called the 5' RACE reads and gives one entry per CDR3 protein, without DNA. The sample's table shows approximately 400,000 distinct CDR3 sequences. The specimen sequenced was blood. These receptors came from a human donor with ulcerative colitis or Crohn's disease, or a healthy co-twin of an affected twin (not recorded which).

CDR3 in amino acids: CASSRPPDRERDSPLHF. The V and J genes are TRBV21-1 and TRBJ1-6; the D gene TCRdb calls, TRBD1, cannot be checked with no DNA. TRBV21-1 is a documented pseudogene. The CDR3 extends over 17 amino acids.

CDR3 loop: CSARFGGGALNSPLHF. The chain has TRBV20-1 and TRBJ1-6. CDR3 size: 16 residues. Germline CDR1 DFQATT, CDR2 SNEGSKA (reference sequence).

The CDR3 protein is CSASVSGGANGRVGVDTQYF. The chain employs TRBV20-1 and TRBJ2-3; the D call of TRBD1 rests on TCRdb alone, since no DNA is present to check it. CDR1 is DFQATT, CDR2 SNEGSKA, per germline (reference sequence). The length of the CDR3 is 20 residues.

The chain is built from TRBV4-2 and TRBJ2-7; TCRdb proposes TRBD2, but this gene call is untestable without DNA. The CDR3 has 16 amino acids. The germline CDR1 and CDR2 sequences are LGHNA and YNFKEQ. CDR3: CASSQEVRGSSYEQYF.

The chain links TRBV28 to TRBJ1-4. Germline CDR1 reads MDHEN; CDR2 reads SYDVKM. The CDR3 spans 12 residues. The CDR3 loop is CASSFAGEKLFF.

J is TRBJ2-7 and V is TRBV24-1; TCRdb lists TRBD1, though no DNA is available to test this call. The CDR3 covers 14 residues. Germline assignment: CDR1 KGHDR and CDR2 SFDVKD. This CDR3 is CATSDSGHPYEQYF.

The rearrangement links TRBV6-2 or TRBV6-3 to TRBJ2-3; TCRdb's D gene call, TRBD1, goes unchecked for lack of DNA. The CDR3 extends over 14 amino acids. Per the germline V gene, CDR1 is MNHEY and CDR2 is SVGEGT. CDR3 amino acids: CASAKIGDTDTQYF.

V usage is TRBV15 and J usage is TRBJ2-7; TCRdb calls TRBD1, which cannot be checked without DNA. Germline V CDR1 and CDR2: LNHNV, YYDKDF (reference sequence). This CDR3 is 18 amino acids long. The CDR3 sequence: CATSTHGTGHLLTYEQYF.

The CDR3 reads CASSPVGGSTDTQYF. The rearrangement links TRBV18 to TRBJ2-3; the TCRdb D gene call, TRBD2, has no DNA to confirm it. This CDR3 region has 15 residues. CDR1 is KGHSH, CDR2 LQKENI, per germline.

The chain combines TRBV7-2 with TRBJ1-1; the TRBD1 assignment by TCRdb is unverifiable without DNA. The CDR3 is made up of 16 amino acids. The germline CDR1 and CDR2 sequences are SGHTA and FQGNSA. CDR3 sequence reads: CASSLASGQGGTEAFF.